One and the same sample provided the 12 T cell receptor beta chains below, sequenced in a study of radiation and T cells in renal cell carcinoma. The time point: baseline pretreatment blood. The treatment is: 15 Gy SBRT to primary tumor, nephrectomy 4 weeks later. Sequencing used immunoSEQ multiplex PCR; TCRdb keeps in-frame clones, though not all of them. The sample records approximately 150,000 clones, roughly nine tenths being singletons. The sequencing here drew on blood, taken from a patient whose treatment included radiotherapy and nephrectomy. The receptors stem from a woman in her 70s with renal cell carcinoma.

The chain couples TRBV29-1 to TRBJ2-3, with D perhaps matching TRBD1 (5 bases). The CDR3 consists of 13 residues. V lost 4 bases and J lost 2, with 10 bases in between. CDR1 SQVTM and CDR2 ANQGSEA come from the germline V gene. CDR3 sequence: CSVGTGATDTQYF. The CDR3 DNA reads TGCAGCGTTGGCACAGGAGCCACAGATACGCAGTATTTT.

The chain recombines TRBV11-3 with TRBJ2-5; TRBD1 agrees at 9 bases. V dropped 4 bases and J dropped 5; count of bases not matched to a gene: 8. The germline gives CDR1 SGHNT, CDR2 YENEEA. The CDR3 is 15 amino acids. CDR3 sequence (DNA): TGTGCCAGCAGCTCCGTCGGACAGGGGAGTGAGACCCAGTACTTC. Its protein product is CASSSVGQGSETQYF.

The rearrangement uses TRBV6-6 and TRBJ1-6, with D possibly matching TRBD1 (5 bases). Trimming removed 2 bases at V and 13 bases at J, with 12 bases between. The CDR3 has 13 residues. Germline loops: CDR1 MNHNY, CDR2 SVGAGI (reference sequence). DNA for the CDR3: TGTGCCAGCAGTTACCAACGACAGTCGCCCCTCCACTTT. It yields the protein CASSYQRQSPLHF.

J is TRBJ1-5 and V is TRBV19; 9 nucleotides line up with TRBD1. Germline assignment: CDR1 LNHDA and CDR2 SQIVND (reference sequence). Losses at the gene ends were 6 bases for V and 3 bases for J; bases not matched to a gene: 9. The CDR3 extends over 16 amino acids. The CDR3 loop reads CASRLIRDRDNQPQHF. DNA of the CDR3: TGTGCCAGTAGATTAATCCGGGACAGGGACAATCAGCCCCAGCATTTT.

The gene calls are TRBV28 and TRBJ2-7, with 8 bases lining up with TRBD1. Losses at the gene ends were 6 bases for V and 3 bases for J; bases not matched to a gene: 13. This CDR3 has 16 amino acids. Germline-derived CDR1 and CDR2 are MDHEN and SYDVKM. CDR3 in amino acids: CASRPSPGQGSYEQYF. The CDR3, as DNA: TGTGCCAGCAGGCCTAGCCCCGGACAGGGTAGCTACGAGCAGTACTTC. Supplemented by reference TRBV28 and TRBJ2-7, the full variable domain reads DVKVTQSSRYLVKRTGEKVFLECVQDMDHENMFWYRQDPGLGLRLIYFSYDVKMKEKGDIPEGYSVSREKKERFSLILESASTNQTSMYLCASRPSPGQGSYEQYFGPGTRLTVT.

The genes are TRBV6-5 and TRBJ2-7, with D perhaps assigned TRBD1 or TRBD2 (5 bases each). This CDR3 region has 15 residues. Germline V CDR1 and CDR2: MNHEY, SVGAGI. V gave up 2 bases and J gave up 4 bases, with 15 bases separating them. CDR3 in amino acids: CASSYQGTSGYEQYF. The CDR3 DNA sequence: TGTGCCAGCAGTTACCAAGGGACCTCTGGTTACGAGCAGTACTTC.

This chain joins TRBV19 and TRBJ1-2, with 9 bases fitting TRBD1. This CDR3 contains 13 residues. Germline CDR1 LNHDA, CDR2 SQIVND (reference sequence). V shed 5 bases, J shed 8 bases, and the junction held 6 bases outside the gene matches. This CDR3 reads CASSQQGARGYTF. The CDR3 bases are TGTGCCAGTAGTCAACAGGGGGCGCGGGGCTACACCTTC.

This clone was observed a handful of times. The chain joins TRBV19 to TRBJ1-1; TRBD1 aligns across 7 bases. V gave up 5 bases and J gave up 8 bases; unmatched junction bases: 8. Per the germline V gene, CDR1 is LNHDA and CDR2 is SQIVND (reference sequence). CDR3 length: 13 amino acids. This CDR3 reads CASSLGTETEAFF. For the CDR3, the DNA is TGTGCCAGTAGTCTCGGGACAGAAACGGAAGCTTTCTTT. The complete variable domain, with remaining parts taken from reference TRBV19 and TRBJ1-1, reads DGGITQSPKYLFRKEGQNVTLSCEQNLNHDAMYWYRQDPGQGLRLIYYSQIVNDFQKGDIAEGYSVSREKKESFPLTVTSAQKNPTAFYLCASSLGTETEAFFGQGTRLTVV.

The DNA of the CDR3 is TGCGCCAGCAGCCCAGAACAGGGGGCAATTCGAAACACTGAAGCTTTCTTT. Translated, it gives CASSPEQGAIRNTEAFF. The rearrangement joins TRBV5-1 to TRBJ1-1, with 9 bases aligning to TRBD1. The CDR3 is made up of 17 amino acids. V was pared by 4 bases and J by 2 bases, with 12 bases of the junction left unmatched. Germline CDR1 is SGHRS and CDR2 is YFSETQ.

The chain has TRBV6-4 and TRBJ2-3; D call uncertain. Trimming stripped 5 bases from V and 2 bases from J, with 8 bases between. CDR3 length equals 13 residues. Per germline, CDR1 MRHNA and CDR2 SNTAGT. The CDR3 nucleotides are TGTGCCAGCAGTACGGACGCCACAGATACGCAGTATTTT. Translation: CASSTDATDTQYF.

The rearrangement uses TRBV6-5 and TRBJ2-7; a possible D gene is TRBD2 (6 bases). Germline CDR1 and CDR2: MNHEY and SVGAGI. The ends were cut back, 5 bases at V and 7 bases at J, with 18 bases in the middle. This CDR3 is 14 amino acids long. CDR3 protein: CASSTLGGAGEQYF. The CDR3 DNA reads as TGTGCCAGCAGTACCCTCGGCGGGGCCGGGGAGCAGTACTTC.

The J gene is TRBJ1-2, the V gene TRBV15, with 11 bases identical to TRBD1. Losses at the gene ends were 4 bases for V and 8 bases for J; bases not matched to a gene: 6. Germline V gives CDR1 LNHNV, CDR2 YYDKDF (reference sequence). This CDR3 region has 14 residues. This chain's CDR3 is CATSIEGQGEGYTF. CDR3 sequence (DNA): TGTGCCACCAGCATCGAGGGACAGGGGGAAGGCTACACCTTC.